The 14 T cell receptor beta chains reported below all come from one sample, sequenced in a study of blood T cell repertoires in COVID-19. Sequencing was performed with immunoSEQ multiplex PCR; in TCRdb, only in-frame clones are kept and a portion is missing. The sample records about 360,000 clones, more than 75% being singletons. The source material was peripheral blood. The receptor set was obtained from a human donor in a cohort sampled during active COVID-19.

The chain employs TRBV6-5 and TRBJ2-7, with 9 bases identical to TRBD2. Germline values: CDR1 MNHEY, CDR2 SVGAGI. The CDR3 totals 15 residues. The ends lost 8 bases at V and 2 bases at J; junction bases unmatched: 10. The CDR3 nucleotides are TGTGCCAGCCACCTCCGGCTAGCGGGGCCCTACGAGCAGTACTTC. This translates into CASHLRLAGPYEQYF.

This clone was recorded a few times. The V call is TRBV5-6, the J call TRBJ1-2; perhaps TRBD1 as D (5 bases). The CDR3 spans 14 residues. Germline CDR1 is SGHDT and CDR2 is YYEEEE. Trimming stripped 0 bases from V and 5 bases from J, with 11 bases between. CDR3 protein: CASSLERGKYGYTF. For the CDR3, the DNA is TGTGCCAGCAGCTTGGAAAGGGGAAAGTATGGCTACACCTTC.

The chain combines TRBV5-6 with TRBJ1-4; D is undetermined. Germline CDR1 and CDR2: SGHDT and YYEEEE. This CDR3 is 16 amino acids long. V lost 0 bases, J lost 2 bases, and 11 bases lay in between. The CDR3 DNA follows: TGTGCCAGCAGCTTGGCCCAGGCAGGCACTAATGAAAAACTGTTTTTT. Its protein product is CASSLAQAGTNEKLFF.

The chain is built from TRBV13 and TRBJ2-3; 8 bases agree with TRBD1. The CDR3 loop spans 16 amino acids. In germline, CDR1 is PRHDT, CDR2 FYEKMQ (reference sequence). The V segment lost 4 bases and the J segment 2 bases; nucleotides outside the gene matches: 8. The CDR3 region is CASSSFGQGPTDTQYF. The DNA for the CDR3 is TGTGCCAGCAGCTCCTTTGGACAGGGCCCCACAGATACGCAGTATTTT.

V and J are TRBV5-1 and TRBJ2-2; TRBD2 matches 14 bases. Germline CDR1 is SGHRS and CDR2 is YFSETQ. After removal of 4 bases from V and 7 bases from J, the junction contained 6 bases not matched to a gene. This CDR3 is built from 16 residues. This chain's CDR3 is CASSPRLAGGLGELFF. The CDR3 DNA is TGCGCCAGCAGCCCCCGACTAGCGGGAGGGCTCGGGGAGCTGTTTTTT. The variable domain in full, completed from reference TRBV5-1 and TRBJ2-2, reads KAGVTQTPRYLIKTRGQQVTLSCSPISGHRSVSWYQQTPGQGLQFLFEYFSETQRNKGNFPGRFSGRQFSNSRSEMNVSTLELGDSALYLCASSPRLAGGLGELFFGEGSRLTVL.

This rearrangement joins TRBV28 to TRBJ2-3; weak D call: TRBD2 (6 bases). The CDR3 has 17 amino acids. Per germline, CDR1 MDHEN and CDR2 SYDVKM. With 6 bases removed from V and 0 bases from J, the gap between germline ends came to 19 bases. CDR3 sequence reads: CASSWAGRSTSTDTQYF. CDR3 nucleotides: TGTGCCAGCAGCTGGGCGGGGAGGTCGACTAGCACAGATACGCAGTATTTT. The variable domain in full, completed from reference TRBV28 and TRBJ2-3, reads DVKVTQSSRYLVKRTGEKVFLECVQDMDHENMFWYRQDPGLGLRLIYFSYDVKMKEKGDIPEGYSVSREKKERFSLILESASTNQTSMYLCASSWAGRSTSTDTQYFGPGTRLTVL.

CDR3 DNA sequence: TGTGCCAGCAGCTCCGGACAGGGTTTGAACACTGAAGCTTTCTTT. Translating gives CASSSGQGLNTEAFF. The rearrangement links TRBV5-4 to TRBJ1-1, with 8 bases identical to TRBD1. CDR3 length equals 15 residues. Per the germline V gene, CDR1 is SGHNT and CDR2 is YYREEE (reference sequence). Trimming took 3 bases from V and 0 from J; bases not matched to a gene: 4.

This clone was seen a single time. The chain has TRBV3-1 (or the pseudogene TRBV3-2) and TRBJ1-2, with TRBD1 matching over 11 bases. This CDR3 has 15 residues. The V gene's germline CDR1 is LGHDT and CDR2 YNNKEL (reference sequence). J lost 8 bases, V lost 2 bases, and 7 bases had no gene match. CDR3 DNA sequence: TGTGCCAGCAGCCAATCGGGACAGGGGGTATGGGGCTACACCTTC. It yields the protein CASSQSGQGVWGYTF.

The CDR3 coding sequence is TGTGCCAGCAGCGTCTTAGCGGGAGGCCTCACCGGGGAGCTGTTTTTT. It encodes CASSVLAGGLTGELFF. The chain is built from TRBV9 and TRBJ2-2; 10 positions agree with TRBD2. The CDR3 totals 16 residues. CDR1 and CDR2 from the germline V gene are SGDLS and YYNGEE. V dropped 2 bases and J dropped 4; count of bases not matched to a gene: 5.

The chain links TRBV7-9 to TRBJ2-5; TRBD2 aligns across 8 bases. CDR1 is SEHNR and CDR2 is FQNEAQ in the germline V gene (reference sequence). V trimming: 3 bases; J trimming: 5 bases; junction bases outside the gene matches: 2. CDR3 length: 13 residues. DNA for the CDR3: TGTGCCAGCAGCTTCCCGGGAGGGGAGACCCAGTACTTC. Translating it yields CASSFPGGETQYF.

In its sample, this clone was seen once. The chain recombines TRBV5-1 with TRBJ2-5; weak D call: TRBD2 (6 bases). Germline V lookup: CDR1 SGHRS, CDR2 YFSETQ. The V gene lost 4 bases and the J gene lost 5 bases, with 15 bases spanning the gap. The CDR3 consists of 14 residues. Written as DNA, the CDR3 is TGCGCCAGCAGCCCCCGGGGCGGGGTGGAGACCCAGTACTTC. Encoded protein: CASSPRGGVETQYF.

The V and J genes are TRBV29-1 and TRBJ1-2; a possible D gene is TRBD1 (6 bases). This CDR3 is 12 amino acids long. V dropped 8 bases and J dropped 4 bases, with 14 bases sitting between them. Per the germline V gene, CDR1 is SQVTM and CDR2 is ANQGSEA. The CDR3 loop is CSIFRGFYGYTF. The DNA of the CDR3 is TGCAGCATATTCAGGGGATTCTATGGCTACACCTTC.

This rearrangement joins TRBV3-1 (or the pseudogene TRBV3-2) to TRBJ2-1, with 7 nucleotides matching TRBD2. Per the germline V gene, CDR1 is LGHDT and CDR2 is YNNKEL (reference sequence). With V trimmed by 4 bases and J by 1 base, 10 bases remained unmatched. The CDR3 covers 17 residues. The CDR3 spells CASSRELPGLSYNEQFF. CDR3 coding DNA: TGTGCCAGCAGCCGAGAGCTTCCGGGACTATCCTACAATGAGCAGTTCTTC.

The gene calls are TRBV24-1 and TRBJ2-5; TRBD1 aligns across 9 bases. The V and J ends lost 4 bases and 5 bases, in that order; junction bases with no gene match: 4. Germline CDR1 KGHDR, CDR2 SFDVKD. CDR3 length equals 14 residues. The CDR3 nucleotides read TGTGCCACCAGTGACCCAGGACAGGGGGAGACCCAGTACTTC. Translating gives CATSDPGQGETQYF.